The 32 T cell receptor beta chains in this list originate from one sample, sequenced in a study of blood T cells in healthy people across ages. Primers used in a second PCR of roughly 7 to 12 cycles were a sample-barcoded 5' primer and a J-beta primer mix. From the 5' RACE reads, TCRdb called clonotypes with MiXCR, one entry per CDR3 protein. The table records 780,000 or so distinct CDR3 sequences, around three fifths of them present only once. The sample comprised blood. Receptor source: a man aged 35-49 years in good health.

The count of this clonotype is one. The V call is TRBV7-3, the J call TRBJ2-7; 9 nucleotides align to TRBD2. The CDR3 is made up of 15 amino acids. The germline gives CDR1 SGHTA, CDR2 FQGTGA. V trimming: 2 bases; J trimming: 5 bases; junction bases outside the gene matches: 7. CDR3 DNA: TGTGCCAGCAGCTTAGAGGCTAGCGGGATAAACGAGCAGTACTTC. Its protein product is CASSLEASGINEQYF.

This chain connects TRBV20-1 to TRBJ1-2, with 9 positions matching TRBD1. Germline lookup yields CDR1 DFQATT and CDR2 SNEGSKA (reference sequence). Unmatched junction bases numbered 10, after V lost 6 bases and J lost 8 bases. The CDR3 totals 13 residues. Written as DNA, the CDR3 is TGCAGTGCGGAACAGGGGGCGCAGGAAGGCTACACCTTC. This translates into CSAEQGAQEGYTF.

This rearrangement joins TRBV6-1 to TRBJ2-5; D not resolved. Deletions cut 3 bases from V and 2 bases from J, with 10 bases between. Germline CDR1 MNHNS, CDR2 SASEGT. The CDR3 is made up of 14 amino acids. The chain's CDR3 is CASSESRPQETQYF. DNA for the CDR3: TGTGCCAGCAGTGAGAGCCGGCCGCAAGAGACCCAGTACTTC.

The rearrangement uses TRBV12-3 or TRBV12-4 and TRBJ2-7, with 8 bases identical to TRBD1. The CDR3 has 14 amino acids. V lost 7 bases and J lost 2; bases outside the gene matches: 7. CDR3 coding DNA: TGTGCCAGCAACTACCGGGACAGGACCTACGAGCAGTACTTC. It yields the protein CASNYRDRTYEQYF.

This chain joins TRBV5-1 and TRBJ2-2; D may match TRBD1 or TRBD2 (5 bases each). Germline CDR1 reads SGHRS; CDR2 reads YFSETQ. The CDR3 has 16 residues. Deletions cut 4 bases from V and 4 bases from J, with 17 bases between. CDR3 region: CASSTRERTVTGELFF. CDR3 nucleotide sequence: TGCGCCAGCAGCACCAGGGAGAGGACGGTCACCGGGGAGCTGTTTTTT.

DNA of the CDR3: TGCGCCAGCAGCCAAAGCGATGGGCAGTACGAGCAGTACTTC. Its protein product is CASSQSDGQYEQYF. The chain has TRBV4-1 and TRBJ2-7, with D hard to call. Trimming stripped 2 bases from V and 4 bases from J, with 12 bases between. The CDR3 is made up of 14 amino acids. Germline lookup yields CDR1 MGHRA and CDR2 YSYEKL.

The chain employs TRBV20-1 and TRBJ1-5; 8 bases align to TRBD1. The length of the CDR3 is 14 residues. The junction had 7 bases not matched to a gene; V was cut back by 4 bases and J by 5 bases. Per germline, CDR1 DFQATT and CDR2 SNEGSKA (reference sequence). The CDR3 DNA reads TGCAGTGCTACCTTCGCAGGGGGCGATCAGCCCCAGCATTTT. It translates to CSATFAGGDQPQHF.

The J gene is TRBJ2-5, the V gene TRBV3-1; D perhaps matches TRBD2 (5 bases). Germline V gene lookup returns CDR1 LGHDT and CDR2 YNNKEL (reference sequence). V dropped 2 bases and J dropped 5 bases, with 9 bases sitting between them. The CDR3 has 13 amino acids. The CDR3 DNA is TGTGCCAGCAGCCAACGGACGGGGGAGACCCAGTACTTC. Protein sequence: CASSQRTGETQYF.

This clonotype has more than one count but fewer than ten. J is TRBJ2-7 and V is TRBV27; TRBD1 matches at 9 bases. Germline V gene sequence: CDR1 MNHEY, CDR2 SMNVEV (reference sequence). Trimming cost V 3 bases and J 3 bases; bases outside gene matches: 3. The CDR3 has 14 residues. Written as DNA, the CDR3 is TGTGCCAGCAGTTTGGGACAGGGACTCTACGAGCAGTACTTC. It encodes CASSLGQGLYEQYF.

This clonotype was detected a few times. This chain uses TRBV27 with TRBJ2-7, with 11 bases lining up with TRBD2. The length of the CDR3 is 15 residues. The V gene end was trimmed by 5 bases and the J gene end by 5 bases; junction bases not matched to a gene: 8. The germline CDR1 and CDR2 sequences are MNHEY and SMNVEV (reference sequence). The CDR3 nucleotides read TGTGCCAGCAGTGGCCAGACTAGCGGGATCCACGAGCAGTACTTC. Amino acids: CASSGQTSGIHEQYF.

This clonotype has only a few counts. For the CDR3, the DNA is TGTGCCAGCAGTTACCTCGATGGAATCGGAGAGCAGTACTTC. Residues: CASSYLDGIGEQYF. The V call is TRBV6-5, the J call TRBJ2-7; D gene uncertain. The CDR3 covers 14 residues. Germline values: CDR1 MNHEY, CDR2 SVGAGI. V gave up 2 bases and J gave up 7 bases, with 15 bases separating them.

A note on this clonotype: One end of the junction is discordant with germline, which a read error may explain. The V call is TRBV5-1, the J call TRBJ2-1, with 8 bases identical to TRBD1. The CDR3 extends over 14 amino acids. Germline CDR1 and CDR2: SGHRS and YFSETQ. CDR3 nucleotide sequence: TGCGCCAGCTCCCGGACAGGGTTAAACAATGAGCGGTTCTTC. It translates to CASSRTGLNNERFF.

This clonotype was picked up a small number of times. The V and J genes are TRBV7-2 and TRBJ2-2; 7 bases align to TRBD2. Germline-derived CDR1 and CDR2 are SGHTA and FQGNSA. Trimming took 2 bases from V and 0 from J; bases not matched to a gene: 6. CDR3 length: 17 residues. The CDR3 bases are TGTGCCAGCAGCTTACGCTCGGGACTAACGAACACCGGGGAGCTGTTTTTT. It yields the protein CASSLRSGLTNTGELFF.

The chain has TRBV4-3 and TRBJ2-5; a weak D match, TRBD1 (5 bases). The CDR3 is made up of 16 amino acids. CDR1 and CDR2 (germline): LGHNA, YSLEER. Trimming removed 0 bases at V and 1 base at J, with 12 bases between. DNA for the CDR3: TGCGCCAGCAGCCAAGATCTCGCAGGGCGCCAAGAGACCCAGTACTTC. It is translated as CASSQDLAGRQETQYF.

This clonotype came up a few times. J is TRBJ2-7 and V is TRBV18; D is perhaps TRBD1 (7 bases). Trimming shortened V by 5 bases and J by 0 bases, and 11 bases separated the two germline ends. Germline V gene data show CDR1 as KGHSH and CDR2 as LQKENI. The CDR3 spans 14 residues. The CDR3 DNA reads as TGTGCCAGCTCATTCAGGGGGGACTCCTACGAGCAGTACTTC. Protein sequence: CASSFRGDSYEQYF.

The chain has TRBV7-9 and TRBJ1-2; the D is unclear. Germline lookup yields CDR1 SEHNR and CDR2 FQNEAQ (reference sequence). With 2 bases removed from V and 5 bases from J, the gap between germline ends came to 9 bases. The CDR3 sequence is 13 residues long. The DNA of the CDR3 is TGTGCCAGCAGCTTAAATGCAGAGTATGGCTACACCTTC. Its protein is CASSLNAEYGYTF.

The V call is TRBV3-1, the J call TRBJ2-1, with TRBD2 matching 11 bases. Germline loops: CDR1 LGHDT, CDR2 YNNKEL (reference sequence). Losses at the gene ends were 5 bases for V and 3 bases for J; bases not matched to a gene: 6. The CDR3 consists of 16 residues. CDR3 loop: CASSALAGVFYNEQFF. The CDR3 nucleotides are TGTGCCAGCAGCGCACTAGCGGGAGTTTTCTACAATGAGCAGTTCTTC.

The chain couples TRBV10-3 to TRBJ2-5, with a possible D match to TRBD1 (5 bases). Near its end, the DNA agrees better with TRBJ2-7, so the J call may be wrong. Germline V gene data show CDR1 as ENHRY and CDR2 as SYGVKD. The CDR3 runs to 11 residues. CDR3 sequence (DNA): TGTGCCATCAGTGAGAGGGGCGAGCAGTACTTC. Protein sequence: CAISERGEQYF.

A few counts support this clonotype. The chain uses TRBV6-5 and TRBJ2-5, with 8 nucleotides matching TRBD2. Germline V gene lookup returns CDR1 MNHEY and CDR2 SVGAGI. CDR3 length: 19 amino acids. V dropped 0 bases and J dropped 2; count of bases not matched to a gene: 14. Written as DNA, the CDR3 is TGTGCCAGCAGTTACTCCGGTCGGGTGGGGACTAGAAGACAAGAGACCCAGTACTTC. As protein: CASSYSGRVGTRRQETQYF.

The chain couples TRBV12-3 or TRBV12-4 to TRBJ1-1; D remains ambiguous. The V gene lost 4 bases and the J gene lost 3 bases, with 3 bases spanning the gap. The length of the CDR3 is 11 residues. As DNA, the CDR3 is TGTGCCAGCAGTTGGGACACTGAAGCTTTCTTT. It is translated as CASSWDTEAFF.

This clonotype was seen a handful of times. This chain connects TRBV20-1 to TRBJ2-6, with D unclear. In germline, CDR1 is DFQATT, CDR2 SNEGSKA (reference sequence). Between the trimmed V and J ends, which lost 0 bases and 0 bases, there was a span of 9 bases. This CDR3 is 16 amino acids long. CDR3 DNA: TGCAGTGCTAGAGATGGCCGTTCCTCTGGGGCCAACGTCCTGACTTTC. As protein: CSARDGRSSGANVLTF.

The sample holds a few counts of this clonotype. The V and J genes are TRBV11-3 and TRBJ2-1; 8 bases align to TRBD1. The CDR3 contains 15 residues. With 5 bases clipped from V and 2 bases from J, the junction kept 5 bases outside the gene matches. Germline-derived CDR1 and CDR2 are SGHNT and YENEEA. For the CDR3, the DNA is TGTGCCAGCAGCCTCCGGGACAGGACCTACAATGAGCAGTTCTTC. It codes for CASSLRDRTYNEQFF.

This clonotype was counted between two and nine times. This chain links TRBV20-1 with TRBJ1-1; the D gene is possibly TRBD1 (5 bases). The V gene lost 3 bases and the J gene lost 3 bases, with 8 bases spanning the gap. There are 12 residues in the CDR3. Germline-derived CDR1 and CDR2 are DFQATT and SNEGSKA (reference sequence). The CDR3, as DNA: TGCAGTGCTAGCTTGGGGGACACTGAAGCTTTCTTT. Residues: CSASLGDTEAFF.

This clonotype was observed a handful of times. The V call is TRBV25-1, the J call TRBJ1-4; D gene unclear. In germline, CDR1 is MGHDK, CDR2 SYGVNS. This CDR3 is built from 15 residues. V was clipped by 3 bases and J by 2 bases, with 10 bases between them. CDR3: CASSDPRSTNEKLFF. CDR3 in DNA: TGTGCCAGCAGTGACCCCAGGTCGACTAATGAAAAACTGTTTTTT.

The gene calls are TRBV3-1 and TRBJ2-4; D may match TRBD1 or TRBD2 (5 bases each). The J call may be incorrect, as the DNA end agrees better with TRBJ2-7. The CDR3 has 14 amino acids. CDR1 and CDR2 (germline): LGHDT, YNNKEL (reference sequence). CDR3 nucleotides: TGTGCCAGCAGCCAAGAGTACGAGGGGTACGAGCAGTACTTC. Its protein product is CASSQEYEGYEQYF.

The V and J genes are TRBV6-2 or TRBV6-3 and TRBJ1-2, with TRBD1 as a possible D gene (5 bases). This CDR3 is 13 amino acids long. Trimming pared 6 bases from V and 4 bases from J, leaving 12 bases between. The germline V gene encodes CDR1 MNHEY and CDR2 SVGEGT. The CDR3 sequence is CASRVGVVYGYTF. Here the CDR3 DNA reads TGTGCCAGCAGGGTGGGGGTAGTCTATGGCTACACCTTC.

J is TRBJ2-4 and V is TRBV11-2; D ambiguous. The end of the DNA is better explained by TRBJ2-7, so the J call may be wrong. The germline V gene has CDR1 SGHAT and CDR2 FQNNGV. The CDR3 consists of 13 residues. CDR3 loop: CASQHGPIYEQYF. CDR3 sequence (DNA): TGTGCCAGTCAGCATGGACCCATATACGAGCAGTACTTC.

The chain joins TRBV28 to TRBJ2-1; D not certain. CDR1 is MDHEN, CDR2 SYDVKM, per germline. The CDR3 has 15 residues. V was pared by 10 bases and J by 8 bases, with 24 bases between. CDR3 amino acids: CATPRSFSFIDEQFF. CDR3 bases: TGTGCCACCCCTAGGTCGTTCTCTTTCATCGATGAGCAGTTCTTC.

Many counts were recorded for this clonotype. The rearrangement uses TRBV4-2 and TRBJ2-2; D is perhaps TRBD2 (5 bases). Trimming removed 3 bases from V and 2 bases from J, with 10 bases in between. This CDR3 has 15 amino acids. The germline CDR1 and CDR2 sequences are LGHNA and YNFKEQ. CDR3 coding DNA: TGTGCCAGCAGCCAGGTAGCGATAAACACCGGGGAGCTGTTTTTT. Translating gives CASSQVAINTGELFF.

Here the CDR3 DNA reads TGCGCCAGCAGCTTTTTTGGAGTGGCGAGCGGGAGTGCCGCGGGGGAGCAGTACTTC. It translates to CASSFFGVASGSAAGEQYF. The chain links TRBV5-1 to TRBJ2-7, with TRBD2 matching over 8 bases. J was trimmed by 7 bases and V by 2 bases; bases with no gene match: 23. CDR1 is SGHRS, CDR2 YFSETQ, per germline. This CDR3 has 19 residues.

The V gene is TRBV5-1, the J gene TRBJ1-2, with D uncertain. CDR1 is SGHRS, CDR2 YFSETQ, per germline. Trimming left V 0 bases short and J 6 bases short, with 9 bases between. The CDR3 runs 13 residues. CDR3 amino acids: CASSLVQAHGYTF. The CDR3, as DNA: TGCGCCAGCAGCTTGGTCCAGGCCCATGGCTACACCTTC.

This clonotype was found once. The chain is built from TRBV20-1 and TRBJ2-5, with 10 bases identical to TRBD2. In germline, CDR1 is DFQATT, CDR2 SNEGSKA (reference sequence). The V and J ends lost 3 bases and 0 bases, in that order; junction bases with no gene match: 7. The CDR3 sequence is 16 residues long. The CDR3 loop is CSASVAGGGDQETQYF. CDR3 DNA sequence: TGCAGTGCTAGTGTAGCGGGAGGCGGGGACCAAGAGACCCAGTACTTC.